A single sample gave rise to the 27 T cell receptor beta chains below, sequenced in a study of T cell clusters in autoimmune cytopenias. One tube held mixed TRB-A and TRB-B primer pools for touch-down PCR. TCRdb reprocessed the multiplex PCR reads and stores each CDR3 protein as one record, lacking DNA. The sample includes 12,000 or so distinct CDR3 sequences. TRB amplification used 250 ng of peripheral blood genomic DNA. This same sample was also taken into another study, of T cell repertoires in aging, cancer and after chemotherapy.

Material: peripheral blood. These receptors all stem from a human donor in good health.

The rearrangement uses TRBV5-4 and TRBJ1-3; TCRdb designates TRBD1, a call that cannot be tested without DNA. The CDR3 has 16 residues. CDR1 and CDR2 (germline): SGHNT, YYREEE (reference sequence). The CDR3 loop is CASSFGQGGSGNTIYF.

This chain's CDR3 is CASSHEQEPQHF. The chain has TRBV18 and TRBJ1-5. The CDR3 is made up of 12 amino acids. Germline CDR1 KGHSH, CDR2 LQKENI.

This clonotype is classed as medium-sized (0.01 to 0.1%) by frequency. The chain recombines TRBV7-9 with TRBJ1-2. Germline V gives CDR1 SEHNR, CDR2 FQNEAQ (reference sequence). The CDR3 spans 16 residues. The CDR3 sequence is CASSSFWGGPNYGYTF.

The V call is TRBV7-6, the J call TRBJ1-1; TCRdb returns TRBD1, unconfirmable since there is no DNA. This CDR3 is 17 amino acids long. Germline loops: CDR1 SGHVS, CDR2 FNYEAQ. The CDR3 reads CASSPTRAGKGHTEAFF.

The chain is built from TRBV5-4 and TRBJ2-7; TCRdb selects TRBD2, and the lack of DNA leaves this call unchecked. This CDR3 is 15 amino acids long. Germline CDR1 and CDR2: SGHNT and YYREEE (reference sequence). The CDR3 protein is CASSFRAGGFYEQYF.

The chain combines TRBV28 with TRBJ2-5; TCRdb names TRBD1, which stays unverified in the absence of DNA. Germline assignment: CDR1 MDHEN and CDR2 SYDVKM. CDR3 length equals 17 residues. The CDR3 loop is CASSLGPWAGDQETQYF. The whole variable domain, filled in from reference TRBV28 and TRBJ2-5, reads DVKVTQSSRYLVKRTGEKVFLECVQDMDHENMFWYRQDPGLGLRLIYFSYDVKMKEKGDIPEGYSVSREKKERFSLILESASTNQTSMYLCASSLGPWAGDQETQYFGPGTRLLVL.

The chain links TRBV5-6 to TRBJ2-4. Germline loops: CDR1 SGHDT, CDR2 YYEEEE. This CDR3 has 14 residues. The CDR3 protein is CASSQTVAKNIQYF.

The chain couples TRBV20-1 to TRBJ1-6. CDR1 is DFQATT and CDR2 is SNEGSKA in the germline V gene (reference sequence). The CDR3 is made up of 12 amino acids. CDR3 sequence reads: CSASSLNSPLHF.

This clonotype registers medium-sized (0.01 to 0.1%) by frequency. The chain employs TRBV19 and TRBJ2-7; TCRdb designates TRBD2, a call that cannot be tested without DNA. The CDR3 covers 13 residues. CDR1 is LNHDA and CDR2 is SQIVND in the germline V gene (reference sequence). Here the CDR3 reads CASSLALSYEQYF.

This clonotype is medium-sized by frequency. The V call is TRBV7-9, the J call TRBJ1-2. This CDR3 is built from 17 residues. Germline CDR1 SEHNR, CDR2 FQNEAQ (reference sequence). CDR3 protein: CASSLALGAQTNYGYTF.

The chain couples TRBV12-3 or TRBV12-4 to TRBJ1-5. This CDR3 region has 16 residues. CDR3 in amino acids: CASSFGQSYSNQPQHF.

Measured by frequency, this clonotype is medium-sized. The rearrangement joins TRBV6-5 to TRBJ2-7; TCRdb's D gene call, TRBD1, goes unchecked for lack of DNA. CDR1 MNHEY and CDR2 SVGAGI come from the germline V gene. The CDR3 is made up of 14 amino acids. The CDR3 loop is CASTDRHPSGEQYF.

The CDR3 is CASSSVAGGYNEQFF. This chain connects TRBV6-5 to TRBJ2-1; TCRdb picks TRBD2, but there is no DNA to check that call. The germline V gene encodes CDR1 MNHEY and CDR2 SVGAGI. The CDR3 sequence is 15 residues long.

Here the CDR3 reads CASMEGDIQYF. The chain joins TRBV12-3 or TRBV12-4 to TRBJ2-4; TCRdb returns TRBD2, unconfirmable since there is no DNA. There are 11 residues in the CDR3.

Considering frequency, this clonotype is medium-sized (0.01 to 0.1%). This chain connects TRBV28 to TRBJ1-1; TCRdb reports TRBD1, a call that lacks DNA to check it against. Germline lookup yields CDR1 MDHEN and CDR2 SYDVKM. The CDR3 runs to 14 residues. CDR3: CASSLPGQSTEAFF.

V is TRBV7-9 and J is TRBJ2-5; without DNA, the TCRdb call of TRBD1 cannot be checked. Germline V gives CDR1 SEHNR, CDR2 FQNEAQ (reference sequence). The CDR3 is made up of 16 amino acids. This CDR3 reads CASRVLQDRGQETQYF.

The rearrangement links TRBV7-6 to TRBJ2-3; lacking DNA, the TRBD1 call made by TCRdb goes unchecked. The CDR3 sequence is 15 residues long. Looked up from germline, CDR1 is SGHVS and CDR2 is FNYEAQ. The CDR3 region is CASSYTGQPTDTQYF.

The genes are TRBV30 and TRBJ1-1. The CDR3 runs 11 residues. Germline CDR1 GTSNPN, CDR2 SVGIG (reference sequence). This CDR3 is CAWSFHTEAFF.

The genes are TRBV6-4 and TRBJ2-1; TCRdb lists TRBD1, though no DNA is available to test this call. The V gene's germline CDR1 is MRHNA and CDR2 SNTAGT. CDR3 size: 16 residues. The CDR3 here is CASSSPGESTYNEQFF.

The rearrangement joins TRBV10-3 to TRBJ1-1; TCRdb calls TRBD1, which cannot be checked without DNA. The CDR3 has 14 residues. Germline CDR1 reads ENHRY; CDR2 reads SYGVKD. CDR3 amino acids: CAISVQGASSWAFF.

This clonotype is classed as medium-sized by frequency. The gene calls are TRBV20-1 and TRBJ1-1. From germline, CDR1 is DFQATT and CDR2 SNEGSKA (reference sequence). The CDR3 covers 14 residues. The CDR3 sequence is CSARETILNTEAFF.

The genes are TRBV6-6 and TRBJ2-4. The germline gives CDR1 MNHNY, CDR2 SVGAGI (reference sequence). The CDR3 is 15 residues long. The CDR3 spells CASRPFVGTKNIQYF.

CDR3 sequence reads: CASRLSGETQYF. The V call is TRBV11-2, the J call TRBJ2-5. The CDR3 has 12 residues. The germline gives CDR1 SGHAT, CDR2 FQNNGV.

By frequency, this clonotype is medium-sized. The J gene is TRBJ2-7, the V gene TRBV30; as DNA is missing, the TRBD1 call by TCRdb cannot be tested. The germline V gene encodes CDR1 GTSNPN and CDR2 SVGIG (reference sequence). The CDR3 extends over 14 amino acids. CDR3 region: CAWSVEQGVYEQYF.

This clonotype is identified as medium-sized from frequency. V and J are TRBV11-2 and TRBJ1-1; TCRdb outputs TRBD1, but without DNA this stays unchecked. CDR1 is SGHAT, CDR2 FQNNGV, per germline. This CDR3 is 12 amino acids long. CDR3 in amino acids: CASSPGGTEAFF.

According to its frequency, this clonotype is medium-sized. J is TRBJ2-1 and V is TRBV6-5; TCRdb's D call, TRBD2, is unchecked because there is no DNA. Germline V gene lookup returns CDR1 MNHEY and CDR2 SVGAGI. This CDR3 has 15 residues. Here the CDR3 reads CASRLGLAGTDEQFF.

This clonotype is labeled medium-sized based on frequency. CDR3 region: CASSDTRGGSPLHF. The chain joins TRBV6-1 to TRBJ1-6; TCRdb calls TRBD1, which cannot be checked without DNA. Germline-derived CDR1 and CDR2 are MNHNS and SASEGT. The CDR3 extends over 14 amino acids.